The 13 T cell receptor beta chains in this list originate from one sample, sequenced in a study of CD8 T cells in ankylosing spondylitis. General study findings and limits: For ankylosing spondylitis blood, a TCR beta motif of under ten highly homologous variants appeared characteristic.

These TCRs' antigens remain unknown. One entry per CDR3 protein, called by TCRdb with MiXCR from the 5' RACE reads. This sample yields fewer than 650,000 distinct CDR3 sequences, of which about 13% are seen a single time; around 7% belongs to the top ten. The sequencing sample was made of blood, either unsorted or a sorted T cell fraction (not recorded which). The receptors shown here come from a male donor with ankylosing spondylitis.

This clonotype appeared a few times. The V call is TRBV29-1, the J call TRBJ2-5; 8 bases map to TRBD1. The CDR3 has 15 residues. CDR1 is SQVTM and CDR2 is ANQGSEA in the germline V gene. With V trimmed by 4 bases and J by 5 bases, 12 bases remained unmatched. The CDR3 protein is CSVAGRGPSGETQYF. DNA for the CDR3: TGCAGCGTTGCTGGCAGGGGGCCCAGCGGGGAGACCCAGTACTTC.

The gene calls are TRBV7-8 and TRBJ2-3; D is possibly TRBD2 (5 bases). The V end lost 5 bases, the J end lost 0 bases, and 9 bases lay between the germline ends. Germline V gene sequence: CDR1 SGHVS, CDR2 FQNEAQ. This CDR3 is 14 amino acids long. The CDR3 loop reads CASSGRASTDTQYF. For the CDR3, the DNA is TGTGCCAGCAGCGGGAGAGCTAGCACAGATACGCAGTATTTT.

This clonotype was observed a handful of times. This chain uses TRBV20-1 with TRBJ2-3, with unresolved D. The ends were cut back, 4 bases at V and 0 bases at J, with 8 bases in the middle. CDR3 length: 13 amino acids. Germline values: CDR1 DFQATT, CDR2 SNEGSKA (reference sequence). The CDR3 DNA reads as TGCAGTGCTACACACGACAGCACAGATACGCAGTATTTT. Protein: CSATHDSTDTQYF.

This chain connects TRBV18 to TRBJ1-4; D unresolved. CDR3 length equals 17 residues. The V end was cut by 4 bases, the J end by 5 bases, with 20 bases between. Germline V gene data show CDR1 as KGHSH and CDR2 as LQKENI. This chain's CDR3 is CASSRVPAGRQNEKLFF. In DNA form, the CDR3 reads TGTGCCAGCTCACGGGTACCCGCCGGTCGGCAAAATGAAAAACTGTTTTTT.

The chain joins TRBV28 to TRBJ2-1, with D perhaps matching TRBD1 (5 bases). The V and J ends lost 6 bases and 7 bases respectively, with 10 bases between them. The CDR3 covers 12 residues. Germline-derived CDR1 and CDR2 are MDHEN and SYDVKM. The DNA of the CDR3 is TGTGCCAGCAGCGAAAGGGGTAATGAGCAGTTCTTC. It yields the protein CASSERGNEQFF.

This clonotype was recorded at least ten times. The chain has TRBV5-1 and TRBJ2-1, with D tentatively TRBD1 or TRBD2 (6 bases each). V was trimmed by 1 base and J by 4 bases, leaving 12 bases between them. The CDR3 extends over 15 amino acids. Looked up from germline, CDR1 is SGHRS and CDR2 is YFSETQ. The CDR3 region is CASSLSGGTYNEQFF. The CDR3 DNA is TGCGCCAGCAGCTTGAGCGGCGGGACATACAATGAGCAGTTCTTC.

A few counts support this clonotype. The J gene is TRBJ2-3, the V gene TRBV4-1; TRBD2 agrees at 7 bases. V trimming: 4 bases; J trimming: 0 bases; junction bases outside the gene matches: 7. The CDR3 is 16 residues long. Per the germline V gene, CDR1 is MGHRA and CDR2 is YSYEKL. CDR3 in DNA: TGCGCCAGCAGCCCCGGTAGCGGGTTAAGCACAGATACGCAGTATTTT. It translates to CASSPGSGLSTDTQYF.

The rearrangement uses TRBV10-2 and TRBJ1-5, with TRBD1 matching 8 bases. The CDR3 has 13 residues. Germline CDR1 WSHSY, CDR2 SAAADI. Trimming at V came to 6 bases and at J to 2 bases, leaving 0 bases not matched to a gene. The DNA of the CDR3 is TGCGCCAGCAGGGGACAGGGCAATCAGCCCCAGCATTTT. Encoded protein: CASRGQGNQPQHF.

This clonotype was seen more than once but under ten times. The chain is built from TRBV11-2 and TRBJ2-7, with a possible D match to TRBD2 (6 bases). The germline gives CDR1 SGHAT, CDR2 FQNNGV. V gave up 5 bases and J gave up 6 bases, with 20 bases separating them. CDR3 length: 15 amino acids. CDR3 nucleotide sequence: TGTGCCAGCAGCCTCGGTAGCGGACTTCTCAGCGAGCAGTACGTC. Its translation is CASSLGSGLLSEQYV.

The rearrangement joins TRBV3-1 to TRBJ1-5; D is undetermined. The V gene lost 3 bases and the J gene lost 2 bases, with 8 bases spanning the gap. The CDR3 has 14 residues. Germline values: CDR1 LGHDT, CDR2 YNNKEL (reference sequence). This CDR3 reads CASSQAAGNQPQHF. The CDR3 coding sequence is TGTGCCAGCAGCCAGGCGGCCGGCAATCAGCCCCAGCATTTT. The variable domain in full, completed from reference TRBV3-1 and TRBJ1-5, reads DTAVSQTPKYLVTQMGNDKSIKCEQNLGHDTMYWYKQDSKKFLKIMFSYNNKELIINETVPNRFSPKSPDKAHLNLHINSLELGDSAVYFCASSQAAGNQPQHFGDGTRLSIL.

The gene calls are TRBV18 and TRBJ2-1, with 7 bases identical to TRBD2. This CDR3 spans 16 amino acids. Germline-derived CDR1 and CDR2 are KGHSH and LQKENI. V trimming: 6 bases; J trimming: 6 bases; junction bases outside the gene matches: 14. The CDR3 sequence: CASSPTTSPGVNEQFF. The CDR3 region has the DNA TGTGCCAGCTCCCCCACGACTAGCCCGGGAGTCAATGAGCAGTTCTTC.

The gene calls are TRBV2 and TRBJ2-2; D is perhaps TRBD1 or TRBD2 (5 bases each). V lost 8 bases, J lost 8 bases, and 12 bases lay in between. The CDR3 is 12 amino acids. CDR1 is SNHLY and CDR2 is FYNNEI in the germline V gene. The CDR3 spells CASGTDLGELFF. The CDR3 nucleotides read TGTGCCAGCGGGACGGATTTAGGGGAGCTGTTTTTT. The full variable domain, its missing parts supplied by reference TRBV2 and TRBJ2-2, is EPEVTQTPSHQVTQMGQEVILRCVPISNHLYFYWYRQILGQKVEFLVSFYNNEISEKSEIFDDQFSVERPDGSNFTLKIRSTKLEDSAMYFCASGTDLGELFFGEGSRLTVL.

This clonotype was picked up a small number of times. The chain joins TRBV4-1 to TRBJ2-5, with D perhaps matching TRBD1 or TRBD2 (7 bases each). This CDR3 spans 16 amino acids. Trimming shortened V by 1 base and J by 4 bases, and 16 bases separated the two germline ends. Germline V CDR1 and CDR2: MGHRA, YSYEKL. The CDR3 DNA is TGCGCCAGCAGCCAAGGGCCAGGGGGGGGAGGAGAGACCCAGTACTTC. The encoded protein is CASSQGPGGGGETQYF.